The sequence of this T cell receptor beta chain was determined in a study of cytomegalovirus exposure and HLA in healthy donors. In the study overall: Genotyping of roughly 400 donors showed that 80% to 90% belonged to the Caucasian-associated ancestry cluster. General study points: In all likelihood, a cluster of highly shared sequence variants was a sequencing artifact. An assumption of roughly uniform sequencing depth across donors underlay the presence/absence analyses. More than 15,000 TCR beta sequences were associated with HLA alleles at 0.05 false discovery rate in a later analysis.

The PCR had 60 Vbeta and 13 Jbeta primers. The table came from immunoSEQ multiplex PCR; TCRdb's copy has only in-frame clones and leaves some out. Of 190,000 or so clones in the sample, 79% are singletons; the top ten hold less than 2%. Worth noting for this clone: Antigen: not known.

This TCR came from a girl under 18 in good health and CMV-seropositive. The material sequenced was PBMCs.

The CDR3 loop is CASSLKNTEAFF. CDR3 in DNA: TGTGCCAGCAGCCTAAAGAACACTGAAGCTTTCTTT. The chain employs TRBV7-9 and TRBJ1-1; D is ambiguous. Deletions cut 5 bases from V and 1 base from J, with 5 bases between. The length of the CDR3 is 12 residues. Germline lookup yields CDR1 SEHNR and CDR2 FQNEAQ (reference sequence).